Listed below are T cell receptor beta chains from one sample, sequenced in a study of blood T cells in healthy people across ages. TCRdb re-called the 5' RACE reads through MiXCR, storing one row per CDR3 protein. The data contain around 800,000 distinct CDR3 sequences, about 42% of them singletons. Sequencing used blood. These TCRs come from an elderly man in good health. Each CDR3 is given with its conserved first and last residue. A D gene is named only where the DNA matches it firmly.

D | J | V | CDR3
- | TRBJ2-7 | TRBV7-2 | CASSRPLGGMSYEQYF
- | TRBJ2-5 | TRBV10-1 | CASSEVKGETQYF
TRBD2 | TRBJ2-5 | TRBV11-3 | CASSFQREGIGEQYF
TRBD2 | TRBJ2-7 | TRBV7-2 | CASSLVVAGGPHEQYF
- | TRBJ1-1 | TRBV7-9 | CASRLGAVDYTEAFF
- | TRBJ1-1 | TRBV4-3 | CASSQKAGTEAFF
- | TRBJ2-5 | TRBV28 | CASSLLQGQETQYF
- | TRBJ2-1 | TRBV6-1 | CASSDSVNNEQFF
TRBD1 | TRBJ2-3 | TRBV7-2 | CASSLEETGWGADTQYF
TRBD2 | TRBJ2-1 | TRBV6-9 | CASSYWPGTGLAGGDAYNEQFF
TRBD1 | TRBJ2-2 | TRBV28 | CASRLSGTVHTGELFF
TRBD1 | TRBJ2-5 | TRBV11-2 | CASSLRAGGTGGAKTQYF
TRBD1 | TRBJ2-7 | TRBV28 | CASLPRQGVTYEQYF
- | TRBJ1-6 | TRBV6-5 | CASSHSEREEALHF
- | TRBJ2-7 | TRBV3-1 | CASTIRRNSYEQYF
TRBD1 | TRBJ1-2 | TRBV2 | CASTTAGGGYTF
- | TRBJ2-5 | TRBV2 | CASSPGAAKEAQYF
- | TRBJ2-1 | TRBV12-3/TRBV12-4 | CASSSESYNEQFF
TRBD2 | TRBJ2-1 | TRBV20-1 | CSARVSSGYEQFF
TRBD1 | TRBJ1-6 | TRBV12-3/TRBV12-4 | CASTYETGVNSPLHF
TRBD1 | TRBJ2-5 | TRBV18 | CASSPTGTGGSDEQYF
- | TRBJ2-1 | TRBV20-1 | CSATFRAHNEQFF
TRBD2 | TRBJ2-1 | TRBV12-3/TRBV12-4 | CASSPSGGAIYNEQFF
- | TRBJ1-6 | TRBV28 | CASSFRTGYNSPLHF
TRBD2 | TRBJ2-1 | TRBV20-1 | CSARDYTLAGAKDEQFF